This record looks at one T cell receptor (beta chain) sequence and its context. Its recognized antigen is unknown. No base quality values were provided; no much bigger clone lies one nucleotide off. The sample is drawn from a study of cutaneous CD30+ T cell lymphoproliferative disorder and hepatitis E (dated by TCRdb to 2017 to 2018). The CDR3, from cysteine to phenylalanine, totals 17 residues. Only the CDR3 DNA stays, 51 bases, in frame from base 1. The germline V gene encodes CDR1 MDHEN and CDR2 SYDVKM. The junction carries 20 bases between V and J, which are trimmed by 7 bases and 1 base respectively. Library preparation used the immunoSEQ multiplex PCR assay. Held by TCRdb, this immuneACCESS table contains in-frame sequences only and omits some clones. Under half of the omission traces to an unresolved V gene where checked; the cause of the rest is unknown. The sample includes several thousand clones, with approximately 74% observed a single time. Clones ranked in the top ten supply 0.9% to 1.2% of the sample.

The sequence is built from TRBV28 and TRBJ1-5; TRBD1 is a weak D gene call, 5 bases matching. The sequence was collected from a human donor with a cutaneous T cell lymphoproliferative disorder associated with hepatitis E virus. The sequencing sample was made of blood. The bases are TGTGCCAGCACCCCACCGTGGGGGGAAAGAAGCAATCAGCCCCAGCATTTT. This yields the protein CASTPPWGERSNQPQHF. Beyond the CDR3, the reference TRBV28 and TRBJ1-5 genes provide the residues; the full variable domain reads: DVKVTQSSRYLVKRTGEKVFLECVQDMDHENMFWYRQDPGLGLRLIYFSYDVKMKEKGDIPEGYSVSREKKERFSLILESASTNQTSMYLCASTPPWGERSNQPQHFGDGTRLSIL.